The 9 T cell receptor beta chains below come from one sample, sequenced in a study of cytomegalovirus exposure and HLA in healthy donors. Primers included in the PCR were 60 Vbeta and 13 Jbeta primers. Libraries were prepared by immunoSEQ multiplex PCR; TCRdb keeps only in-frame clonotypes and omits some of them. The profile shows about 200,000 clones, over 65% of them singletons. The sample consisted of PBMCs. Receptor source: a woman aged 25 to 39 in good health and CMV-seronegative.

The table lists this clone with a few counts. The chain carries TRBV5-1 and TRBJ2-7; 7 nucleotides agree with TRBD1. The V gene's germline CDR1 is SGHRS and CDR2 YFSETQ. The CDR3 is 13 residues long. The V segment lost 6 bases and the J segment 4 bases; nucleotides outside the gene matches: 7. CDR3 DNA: TGCGCCAGCAAGGGGGCAGGTAATTACGAGCAGTACTTC. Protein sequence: CASKGAGNYEQYF.

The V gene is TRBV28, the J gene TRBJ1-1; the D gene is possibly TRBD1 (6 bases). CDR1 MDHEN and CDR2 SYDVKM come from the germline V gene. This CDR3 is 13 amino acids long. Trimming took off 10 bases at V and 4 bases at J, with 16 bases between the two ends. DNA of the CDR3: TGTGCCACCCGCCGGGGGGCGACCACTGAAGCTTTCTTT. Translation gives CATRRGATTEAFF.

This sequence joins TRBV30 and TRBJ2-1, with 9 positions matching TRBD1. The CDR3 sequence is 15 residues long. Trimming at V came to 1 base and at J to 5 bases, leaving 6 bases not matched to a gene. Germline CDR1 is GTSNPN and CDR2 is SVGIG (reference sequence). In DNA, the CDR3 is TGTGCCTGGAGTGCCGGGACAGGGTGGCACAATGAGCAGTTCTTC. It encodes CAWSAGTGWHNEQFF.

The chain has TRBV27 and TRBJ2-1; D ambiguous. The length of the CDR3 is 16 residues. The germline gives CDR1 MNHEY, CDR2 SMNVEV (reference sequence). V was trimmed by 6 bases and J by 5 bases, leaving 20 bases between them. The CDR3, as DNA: TGTGCCAGCAGCAAAGTTCCCCCCGAGCACCACAATGAGCAGTTCTTC. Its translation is CASSKVPPEHHNEQFF.

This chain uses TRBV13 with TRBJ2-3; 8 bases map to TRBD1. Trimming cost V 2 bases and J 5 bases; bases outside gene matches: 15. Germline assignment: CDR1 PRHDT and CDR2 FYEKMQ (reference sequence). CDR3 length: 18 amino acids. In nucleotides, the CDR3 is TGTGCCAGCAGCTTAATCTTACGAGGACAGGGAATAGTAGATACGCAGTATTTT. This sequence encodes CASSLILRGQGIVDTQYF. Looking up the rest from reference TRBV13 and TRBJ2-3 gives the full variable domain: AAGVIQSPRHLIKEKRETATLKCYPIPRHDTVYWYQQGPGQDPQFLISFYEKMQSDKGSIPDRFSAQQFSDYHSELNMSSLELGDSALYFCASSLILRGQGIVDTQYFGPGTRLTVL.

The CDR3 loop reads CASSELHLYREYEQYF. The CDR3 nucleotides read TGTGCCAGCAGTGAACTCCACCTGTATCGGGAATACGAGCAGTACTTC. V gene TRBV6-1 combines with J gene TRBJ2-7; D may be TRBD2 (5 bases). The germline V gene has CDR1 MNHNS and CDR2 SASEGT. This CDR3 comprises 16 residues. Trimming stripped 2 bases from V and 4 bases from J, with 18 bases between.

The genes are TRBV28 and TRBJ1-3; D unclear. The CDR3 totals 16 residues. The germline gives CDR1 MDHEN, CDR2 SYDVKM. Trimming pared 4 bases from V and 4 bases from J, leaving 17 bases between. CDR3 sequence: CASSWSVAVWGNTIYF. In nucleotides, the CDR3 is TGTGCCAGCAGTTGGTCTGTGGCTGTATGGGGAAACACCATATATTTT. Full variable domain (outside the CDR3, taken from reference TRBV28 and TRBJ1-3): DVKVTQSSRYLVKRTGEKVFLECVQDMDHENMFWYRQDPGLGLRLIYFSYDVKMKEKGDIPEGYSVSREKKERFSLILESASTNQTSMYLCASSWSVAVWGNTIYFGEGSWLTVV.

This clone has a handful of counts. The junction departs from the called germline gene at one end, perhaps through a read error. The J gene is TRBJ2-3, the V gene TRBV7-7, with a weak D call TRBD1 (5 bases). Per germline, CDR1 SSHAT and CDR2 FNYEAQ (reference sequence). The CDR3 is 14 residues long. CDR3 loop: CASSWGGNTDTQYF. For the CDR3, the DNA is TGTGCTAGCAGCTGGGGCGGAAACACAGATACGCAGTATTTT.

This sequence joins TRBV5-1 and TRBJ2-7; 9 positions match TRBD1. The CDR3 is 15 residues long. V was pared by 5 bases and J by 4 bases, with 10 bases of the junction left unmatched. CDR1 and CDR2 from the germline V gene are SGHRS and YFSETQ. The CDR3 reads CASSRTGGISYEQYF. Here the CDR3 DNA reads TGCGCCAGCAGTCGCACAGGGGGCATCTCTTACGAGCAGTACTTC.